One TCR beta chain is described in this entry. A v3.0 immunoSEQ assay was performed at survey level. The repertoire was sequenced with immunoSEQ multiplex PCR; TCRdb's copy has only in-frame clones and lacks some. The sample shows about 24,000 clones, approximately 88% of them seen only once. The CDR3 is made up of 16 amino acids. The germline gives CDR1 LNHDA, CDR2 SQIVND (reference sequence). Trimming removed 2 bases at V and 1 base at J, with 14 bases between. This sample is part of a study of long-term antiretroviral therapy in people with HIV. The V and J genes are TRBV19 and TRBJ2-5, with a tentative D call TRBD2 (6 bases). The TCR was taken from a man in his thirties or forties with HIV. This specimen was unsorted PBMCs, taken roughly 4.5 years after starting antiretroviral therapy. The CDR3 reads CASSIISMGGQETQYF. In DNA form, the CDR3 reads TGTGCCAGTAGTATAATTAGTATGGGAGGCCAAGAGACCCAGTACTTC.